The 17 T cell receptor beta chains below all came from one sample that was sequenced in a study of T cell repertoires in cytomegalovirus infection. Their target antigens are unknown. TCRdb reprocessed the reads via MiXCR and lists one record per CDR3 protein. Here the sample spans approximately 470,000 distinct CDR3 sequences, 42% being singletons. The sequences come from cultured PBMCs, collected from culture after CMV antigen stimulation. These receptors were obtained from a human donor in good health (CMV status not recorded). Some clones in this sample may be carry-over from other donors' samples.

This chain uses TRBV24-1 with TRBJ2-3; no firm D call. V lost 12 bases to trimming and J lost 0 bases, with 12 bases between them. The CDR3 length is 13 residues. Germline CDR1 and CDR2: KGHDR and SFDVKD. The CDR3 sequence is CACRGASTDTQYF. As DNA, the CDR3 is TGTGCCTGCCGCGGTGCTAGCACAGATACGCAGTATTTT.

The genes are TRBV7-7 and TRBJ2-5; 7 nucleotides align to TRBD1. The CDR3 loop spans 13 amino acids. The J segment lost 9 bases and the V segment lost 5 bases, leaving 9 bases of the junction unmatched. Germline CDR1 is SSHAT and CDR2 is FNYEAQ (reference sequence). The CDR3 coding sequence is TGTGCCAGCAGCCGGGACCTCCAGGGGGCCCAGTACTTC. Protein product: CASSRDLQGAQYF.

The chain joins TRBV10-3 to TRBJ2-4; the D gene is possibly TRBD1 (6 bases). V gave up 5 bases and J gave up 0 bases, with 20 bases separating them. The CDR3 is 18 residues long. CDR1 is ENHRY, CDR2 SYGVKD, per germline. The DNA of the CDR3 is TGTGCCATCAGTAAACCAAAACAGGGAACCTTAGCCAAAAACATTCAGTACTTC. Protein sequence: CAISKPKQGTLAKNIQYF.

This clonotype was picked up a small number of times. The chain combines TRBV5-1 with TRBJ2-3; 13 positions match TRBD2. Trimming removed 0 bases from V and 6 bases from J; junction bases left unmatched: 4. CDR1 is SGHRS and CDR2 is YFSETQ in the germline V gene. The CDR3 sequence is 16 residues long. The CDR3 loop is CASSLGGTSGMDTQYF. The CDR3 DNA reads TGCGCCAGCAGCTTGGGAGGGACTAGCGGGATGGATACGCAGTATTTT.

A single count supports this clonotype. This chain connects TRBV19 to TRBJ2-1; D perhaps matches TRBD2 (6 bases). CDR3 length: 14 amino acids. The ends were cut back, 2 bases at V and 4 bases at J, with 9 bases in the middle. Germline V lookup: CDR1 LNHDA, CDR2 SQIVND (reference sequence). DNA of the CDR3: TGTGCCAGTAGTATACTAGCGTGGTACAATGAGCAGTTCTTC. This codes for CASSILAWYNEQFF.

The J gene is TRBJ2-7, the V gene TRBV19; 8 bases agree with TRBD2. The CDR3 spans 14 residues. Trimming cost V 4 bases and J 6 bases; bases outside gene matches: 8. Germline assignment: CDR1 LNHDA and CDR2 SQIVND (reference sequence). CDR3 DNA sequence: TGTGCCAGTAGTACCCAAGCGGGAGTCGGCGAGCAGTACTTC. Amino acid sequence: CASSTQAGVGEQYF.

V usage is TRBV2 and J usage is TRBJ1-1; 7 bases are shared with TRBD1. The V gene end was trimmed by 3 bases and the J gene end by 0 bases; junction bases not matched to a gene: 4. This CDR3 region has 15 residues. CDR1 and CDR2 (germline): SNHLY, FYNNEI. This CDR3 is CASSEGQPMNTEAFF. DNA for the CDR3: TGTGCCAGCAGTGAGGGACAGCCCATGAACACTGAAGCTTTCTTT.

This clonotype was seen a handful of times. CDR3 nucleotides: TGTGCCAGCAGTCGGGACTCTGAGACCCAGTACTTC. Encoded protein: CASSRDSETQYF. The rearrangement uses TRBV7-4 and TRBJ2-5, with D perhaps TRBD2 (6 bases). The germline V and J ends were trimmed by 6 bases and 5 bases, with 10 bases remaining between them. This CDR3 region has 12 residues. CDR1 and CDR2 (germline): SGHVT, SQSDAQ.

V is TRBV2 and J is TRBJ1-5, with a weak D call TRBD1 (6 bases). The CDR3 runs 17 residues. Trimming stripped 8 bases from V and 0 bases from J, with 20 bases between. Germline V CDR1 and CDR2: SNHLY, FYNNEI. This CDR3 reads CASHLDSGLYSNQPQHF. The CDR3 DNA reads TGTGCCAGCCACCTGGACAGCGGCCTTTATAGCAATCAGCCCCAGCATTTT.

This chain links TRBV7-2 with TRBJ1-2, with D hard to call. Per germline, CDR1 SGHTA and CDR2 FQGNSA. CDR3 size: 13 residues. V was pared by 2 bases and J by 5 bases, with 9 bases between. The CDR3 sequence: CASSLMGLYGYTF. CDR3 nucleotide sequence: TGTGCCAGCAGCTTAATGGGTTTATATGGCTACACCTTC. The complete variable domain, with remaining parts taken from reference TRBV7-2 and TRBJ1-2, reads GAGVSQSPSNKVTEKGKDVELRCDPISGHTALYWYRQSLGQGLEFLIYFQGNSAPDKSGLPSDRFSAERTGGSVSTLTIQRTQQEDSAVYLCASSLMGLYGYTFGSGTRLTVV.

The genes are TRBV7-2 and TRBJ1-6; D not resolved. Germline CDR1 is SGHTA and CDR2 is FQGNSA. With 8 bases removed from V and 10 bases from J, the gap between germline ends came to 15 bases. The CDR3 spans 13 residues. CDR3 residues: CASSGIWNSPLHF. The DNA for the CDR3 is TGTGCCAGCTCCGGGATCTGGAACTCACCCCTCCACTTT. Based on the CDR3 plus reference TRBV7-2 and TRBJ1-6, the full variable domain is GAGVSQSPSNKVTEKGKDVELRCDPISGHTALYWYRQSLGQGLEFLIYFQGNSAPDKSGLPSDRFSAERTGGSVSTLTIQRTQQEDSAVYLCASSGIWNSPLHFGNGTRLTVT.

This clonotype occurred a few times. At one of its ends the junction is not consistent with the germline gene, which may arise from a read error. The chain is built from TRBV6-1 and TRBJ1-3; no clear D gene. The CDR3 covers 13 residues. Germline assignment: CDR1 MNHNS and CDR2 SASEGT. The CDR3 region is CASSESMDLRGFF. In nucleotides, the CDR3 is TGTGCCAGCAGTGAGTCGATGGATTTGCGAGGGTTCTTT.

This clonotype came up a few times. The chain couples TRBV20-1 to TRBJ2-3; 11 bases map to TRBD2. V shed 5 bases and J 8 bases; nucleotides not matched to a gene: 18. CDR1 is DFQATT, CDR2 SNEGSKA, per germline (reference sequence). The CDR3 totals 17 residues. In nucleotides, the CDR3 is TGCAGTGCTCGGACTAGCGGGTCGACCCCCCGGAGTGGTACGCAGTATTTT. Translation gives CSARTSGSTPRSGTQYF.

The gene calls are TRBV4-3 and TRBJ2-1; the match to TRBD2 covers 7 bases. CDR1 is LGHNA and CDR2 is YSLEER in the germline V gene. The CDR3 sequence is 17 residues long. Trimming removed 0 bases from V and 4 bases from J; junction bases left unmatched: 9. The CDR3 DNA is TGCGCCAGCAGCCAAGACCCAGCGGGGACTCCTTACAATGAGCAGTTCTTC. Residues: CASSQDPAGTPYNEQFF.

The V and J genes are TRBV6-1 and TRBJ2-3; 7 bases line up with TRBD2. Germline CDR1 is MNHNS and CDR2 is SASEGT. CDR3 length: 17 residues. The V segment lost 6 bases and the J segment 4 bases; nucleotides outside the gene matches: 16. The chain's CDR3 is CASRGEWLAVLADTQYF. The CDR3 DNA reads as TGTGCCAGCAGGGGTGAATGGCTAGCGGTGTTGGCAGATACGCAGTATTTT.

CDR3 in amino acids: CASSTSQRQPQHF. In nucleotides, the CDR3 is TGTGCCAGTAGTACCTCCCAAAGACAGCCCCAGCATTTT. This sequence joins TRBV19 and TRBJ1-5, with no clear D. This CDR3 contains 13 residues. V shed 4 bases and J shed 7 bases, with 11 bases lying between them. Germline V CDR1 and CDR2: LNHDA, SQIVND (reference sequence).

The rearrangement joins TRBV12-3 or TRBV12-4 to TRBJ2-1; D gene ambiguous. The CDR3 has 13 residues. Trimming took 7 bases from V and 8 from J, leaving 15 bases between them. The CDR3 loop reads CASTRSGLDEQFF. The CDR3 DNA follows: TGTGCCAGCACAAGATCCGGCCTCGATGAGCAGTTCTTC.